These 30 T cell receptor beta chains share one sample of origin, sequenced in a study of blood T cell repertoires in COVID-19. Using immunoSEQ multiplex PCR, the repertoire was profiled, and TCRdb retains in-frame clones only, with some absent. The sample contains under 75,000 clones, 80% to 90% of which appear only once. Sequencing input: peripheral blood. The receptors originated from a man between 45 and 60 years old with acute or convalescent COVID-19.

Turning to this clone: At one end the junction does not follow the germline gene, possibly because of a read error. The chain is built from TRBV2 and TRBJ2-7, with D uncertain. Germline V lookup: CDR1 SNHLY, CDR2 FYNNEI. This CDR3 region has 14 residues. CDR3: CASGEERFNYEQYF. CDR3 coding DNA: TGTGCCAGCGGTGAGGAGCGTTTCAACTACGAGCAGTACTTC.

In this sample, this clone turned up once. The V and J genes are TRBV25-1 and TRBJ2-5, with D maybe TRBD1 (5 bases). The CDR3 consists of 13 residues. V lost 5 bases and J 4 bases, leaving 11 bases between the germline ends. CDR1 and CDR2 (germline): MGHDK, SYGVNS. For the CDR3, the DNA is TGTGCCAGCAGTAAGACAGATGGAGAGACCCAGTACTTC. Encoded protein: CASSKTDGETQYF. Drawing the rest from reference TRBV25-1 and TRBJ2-5, the complete variable domain is EADIYQTPRYLVIGTGKKITLECSQTMGHDKMYWYQQDPGMELHLIHYSYGVNSTEKGDLSSESTVSRIRTEHFPLTLESARPSHTSQYLCASSKTDGETQYFGPGTRLLVL.

The CDR3 region is CASSLQIDSRSEQFF. The CDR3, as DNA: TGTGCCAGCAGCCTCCAGATAGATTCTAGGTCGGAGCAGTTCTTC. This sequence joins TRBV7-3 and TRBJ2-1; no clear D gene. The CDR3 has 15 amino acids. CDR1 is SGHTA and CDR2 is FQGTGA in the germline V gene. Trimming pared 5 bases from V and 10 bases from J, leaving 21 bases between.

Written as DNA, the CDR3 is TGTGCCAGCAGTACACAGGGTTACCTAAGTATATTCTTC. Residues: CASSTQGYLSIFF. The chain is built from TRBV28 and TRBJ2-1, with D perhaps TRBD1 (6 bases). The V and J ends lost 5 bases and 16 bases respectively, with 21 bases between them. The CDR3 loop spans 13 amino acids. Germline V gene data show CDR1 as MDHEN and CDR2 as SYDVKM.

J is TRBJ2-1 and V is TRBV4-3; D might be TRBD2 (5 bases). Germline-derived CDR1 and CDR2 are LGHNA and YSLEER. The CDR3 extends over 15 amino acids. V was cut by 1 base and J by 0 bases, with 7 bases left in between. The CDR3 region is CASSQGLNSYNEQFF. DNA for the CDR3: TGCGCCAGCAGCCAAGGACTAAACTCCTACAATGAGCAGTTCTTC.

This chain joins TRBV2 and TRBJ1-2; no clear D gene. Germline V gene sequence: CDR1 SNHLY, CDR2 FYNNEI. The CDR3 loop spans 11 amino acids. With 8 bases removed from V and 8 bases from J, the gap between germline ends came to 12 bases. The DNA for the CDR3 is TGTGCCAGCGGAGACGGAGGGGGCTACACCTTC. Its protein product is CASGDGGGYTF. The variable domain in full, with the rest retrieved from reference TRBV2 and TRBJ1-2, is EPEVTQTPSHQVTQMGQEVILRCVPISNHLYFYWYRQILGQKVEFLVSFYNNEISEKSEIFDDQFSVERPDGSNFTLKIRSTKLEDSAMYFCASGDGGGYTFGSGTRLTVV.

CDR3 bases: TGTGCCAGCAGCTGGACAGGCACCGGGGAGCTGTTTTTT. Translating gives CASSWTGTGELFF. The chain couples TRBV5-6 to TRBJ2-2; TRBD1 aligns across 7 bases. CDR1 is SGHDT, CDR2 YYEEEE, per germline. This CDR3 spans 13 amino acids. Trimming removed 3 bases from V and 4 bases from J; junction bases left unmatched: 0.

In its sample, this clone was seen once. This rearrangement joins TRBV15 to TRBJ2-4; D perhaps matches TRBD1 (6 bases). Germline lookup yields CDR1 LNHNV and CDR2 YYDKDF (reference sequence). This CDR3 comprises 20 residues. V dropped 2 bases and J dropped 0 bases, with 23 bases sitting between them. The DNA for the CDR3 is TGTGCCACCAGCAGAAAATCTGGACAGCAAGCCTTATTAGCCAAAAACATTCAGTACTTC. Amino acids: CATSRKSGQQALLAKNIQYF.

The chain uses TRBV27 and TRBJ2-1; TRBD2 aligns across 9 bases. The CDR3 is 16 amino acids. Germline CDR1 MNHEY, CDR2 SMNVEV (reference sequence). V was pared by 5 bases and J by 7 bases, with 12 bases of the junction left unmatched. CDR3 nucleotides: TGTGCCAGCAGTACCCTGGGTAGCGGGAGTGGTAATGAGCAGTTCTTC. Its protein is CASSTLGSGSGNEQFF.

This chain joins TRBV4-3 and TRBJ1-4; 9 nucleotides line up with TRBD1. From germline, CDR1 is LGHNA and CDR2 YSLEER. The CDR3 covers 15 residues. V shed 0 bases and J 7 bases; nucleotides not matched to a gene: 3. The CDR3 loop reads CASSQEQGAAEKLFF. CDR3 bases: TGCGCCAGCAGCCAAGAACAGGGGGCGGCTGAAAAACTGTTTTTT.

The chain combines TRBV30 with TRBJ1-3; TRBD1 matches at 7 bases. Germline CDR1 GTSNPN, CDR2 SVGIG (reference sequence). The CDR3 is 18 amino acids. V lost 1 base, J lost 0 bases, and 12 bases stayed unmatched. CDR3 DNA: TGTGCCTGGAGTGCAAGCCGGACAGGTCAAATCTCTGGAAACACCATATATTTT. Protein product: CAWSASRTGQISGNTIYF.

The chain employs TRBV11-2 and TRBJ2-1; 15 bases match TRBD2. The germline CDR1 and CDR2 sequences are SGHAT and FQNNGV. The CDR3 is 17 amino acids. V shed 3 bases and J 10 bases; nucleotides not matched to a gene: 10. CDR3 DNA: TGTGCCAGCAGCTTGGGACTAGCGGGAGGAAGGGTACGGGAGCAGTTCTTC. This translates into CASSLGLAGGRVREQFF.

The chain employs TRBV2 and TRBJ2-5; 8 positions agree with TRBD2. V was clipped by 1 base and J by 4 bases; unmatched bases: 2. In germline, CDR1 is SNHLY, CDR2 FYNNEI. The CDR3 sequence is 14 residues long. The CDR3 nucleotides are TGTGCCAGCAGTGAAGGGCTAGCGGGAGAGACCCAGTACTTC. It yields the protein CASSEGLAGETQYF. Based on the CDR3 plus reference TRBV2 and TRBJ2-5, the full variable domain is EPEVTQTPSHQVTQMGQEVILRCVPISNHLYFYWYRQILGQKVEFLVSFYNNEISEKSEIFDDQFSVERPDGSNFTLKIRSTKLEDSAMYFCASSEGLAGETQYFGPGTRLLVL.

J is TRBJ1-2 and V is TRBV10-3; D call uncertain. This CDR3 contains 17 residues. The germline V and J ends were trimmed by 0 bases and 0 bases, with 14 bases remaining between them. Looked up from germline, CDR1 is ENHRY and CDR2 is SYGVKD. The CDR3, as DNA: TGTGCCATCAGTGAGTCTGGAGGAGGGATAGCTAACTATGGCTACACCTTC. It specifies CAISESGGGIANYGYTF.

V usage is TRBV5-1 and J usage is TRBJ2-2, with 9 bases that match TRBD1. V trimming: 0 bases; J trimming: 6 bases; junction bases outside the gene matches: 6. Germline CDR1 and CDR2: SGHRS and YFSETQ. The CDR3 contains 16 residues. DNA of the CDR3: TGCGCCAGCAGCTTGGGACAGGGGGAAGGAGCCGGGGAGCTGTTTTTT. It is translated as CASSLGQGEGAGELFF.

The chain uses TRBV6-2 or TRBV6-3 and TRBJ1-5; D not certain. Trimming stripped 5 bases from V and 5 bases from J, with 10 bases between. There are 13 residues in the CDR3. Germline assignment: CDR1 MNHEY and CDR2 SVGEGT. The DNA of the CDR3 is TGTGCCAGCAGTAGCCGAGGTTATCAGCCCCAGCATTTT. It translates to CASSSRGYQPQHF.

This clone was detected only once. The rearrangement links TRBV2 to TRBJ2-7; D remains unclear. The CDR3 extends over 9 amino acids. With 7 bases removed from V and 4 bases from J, the gap between germline ends came to 2 bases. Germline-derived CDR1 and CDR2 are SNHLY and FYNNEI. Written as DNA, the CDR3 is TGTGCCAGCACTTACGAGCAGTACTTC. It yields the protein CASTYEQYF.

The chain uses TRBV6-5 and TRBJ1-2, with D uncertain. The CDR3 runs to 16 residues. Looked up from germline, CDR1 is MNHEY and CDR2 is SVGAGI. V was shortened by 4 bases and J by 1 base, with 16 bases between the two germline ends. The CDR3 coding sequence is TGTGCCAGCAGTTTCAATCCTTTCCCGGTTAACTATGGCTACACCTTC. The encoded protein is CASSFNPFPVNYGYTF.

This clone occurred once. The chain recombines TRBV5-4 with TRBJ2-1, with 7 bases aligning to TRBD2. Looked up from germline, CDR1 is SGHNT and CDR2 is YYREEE (reference sequence). The CDR3 has 15 amino acids. The trim removed 4 bases at V and 5 bases at J, leaving 9 bases unmatched. CDR3: CASSPKSGVHNEQFF. Written as DNA, the CDR3 is TGTGCCAGCAGCCCCAAAAGCGGGGTCCACAATGAGCAGTTCTTC.

The rearrangement links TRBV5-1 to TRBJ2-3; D is possibly TRBD2 (5 bases). CDR3 size: 16 residues. Trimming removed 4 bases from V and 2 bases from J, with 17 bases in between. Germline loops: CDR1 SGHRS, CDR2 YFSETQ. CDR3 nucleotides: TGCGCCAGCAGCCCCGAGGGATATACCTTCACAGATACGCAGTATTTT. Its protein product is CASSPEGYTFTDTQYF. The full variable domain, with the rest looked up from reference TRBV5-1 and TRBJ2-3, is KAGVTQTPRYLIKTRGQQVTLSCSPISGHRSVSWYQQTPGQGLQFLFEYFSETQRNKGNFPGRFSGRQFSNSRSEMNVSTLELGDSALYLCASSPEGYTFTDTQYFGPGTRLTVL.

This chain joins TRBV10-3 and TRBJ2-7, with 13 bases matching TRBD2. In germline, CDR1 is ENHRY, CDR2 SYGVKD. V shed 0 bases, J shed 5 bases, and the junction held 4 bases outside the gene matches. This CDR3 has 16 amino acids. CDR3 amino acids: CAISESIGTSGNEQYV. The CDR3 nucleotides read TGTGCCATCAGTGAGTCGATTGGGACTAGCGGGAACGAGCAGTACGTC.

The chain is built from TRBV28 and TRBJ2-7; D may be TRBD1 (6 bases). V was trimmed by 6 bases and J by 3 bases, leaving 12 bases between them. Germline CDR1 is MDHEN and CDR2 is SYDVKM. This CDR3 has 13 amino acids. The CDR3 is CASRDPDSYEQYF. Here the CDR3 DNA reads TGTGCCAGCAGGGACCCGGACAGCTACGAGCAGTACTTC. The full variable domain, completed using reference TRBV28 and TRBJ2-7, is DVKVTQSSRYLVKRTGEKVFLECVQDMDHENMFWYRQDPGLGLRLIYFSYDVKMKEKGDIPEGYSVSREKKERFSLILESASTNQTSMYLCASRDPDSYEQYFGPGTRLTVT.

This chain uses TRBV6-6 with TRBJ2-7; 7 bases fit TRBD1. Germline assignment: CDR1 MNHNY and CDR2 SVGAGI (reference sequence). The CDR3 consists of 14 residues. V shed 5 bases and J 4 bases; nucleotides not matched to a gene: 8. This chain's CDR3 is CASSRPAGGYEQYF. In DNA, the CDR3 is TGTGCCAGCAGTCGCCCCGCAGGGGGTTACGAGCAGTACTTC.

This sequence joins TRBV4-1 and TRBJ1-1; 7 bases map to TRBD1. V was clipped by 1 base and J by 5 bases; unmatched bases: 13. Germline V gives CDR1 MGHRA, CDR2 YSYEKL. This CDR3 comprises 17 residues. The CDR3 spells CASSQATDRQGGTEAFF. CDR3 nucleotides: TGCGCCAGCAGCCAAGCGACCGATCGACAGGGAGGAACTGAAGCTTTCTTT.

The CDR3 DNA reads as TGTGCCAGCTCATATGGACAGGGAGCCGCAGATACGCAGTATTTT. Encoded protein: CASSYGQGAADTQYF. This rearrangement joins TRBV18 to TRBJ2-3, with TRBD1 matching 8 bases. CDR3 length: 15 amino acids. Germline V gene data show CDR1 as KGHSH and CDR2 as LQKENI. V lost 5 bases to trimming and J lost 4 bases; unmatched junction nucleotides: 8.

CDR3 region: CSAKGADGYTF. In nucleotides, the CDR3 is TGCAGTGCTAAGGGGGCGGATGGCTACACCTTC. V and J are TRBV20-1 and TRBJ1-2; 7 positions agree with TRBD1. The CDR3 sequence is 11 residues long. V lost 4 bases, J lost 6 bases, and 2 bases stayed unmatched. CDR1 DFQATT and CDR2 SNEGSKA come from the germline V gene (reference sequence).

The genes are TRBV5-1 and TRBJ2-1; 11 nucleotides line up with TRBD2. CDR1 SGHRS and CDR2 YFSETQ come from the germline V gene. The junction had 23 bases not matched to a gene; V was cut back by 0 bases and J by 0 bases. The CDR3 sequence is 24 residues long. CDR3 coding DNA: TGCGCCAGCAGCTTGGCCTCGAGACATCCTACTAGCGGGAGTTCCCAACGCTCCTACAATGAGCAGTTCTTC. This gives the protein CASSLASRHPTSGSSQRSYNEQFF.

The chain is built from TRBV24-1 and TRBJ2-3; 9 positions agree with TRBD2. CDR3 length: 16 residues. Germline lookup yields CDR1 KGHDR and CDR2 SFDVKD. V was pared by 2 bases and J by 5 bases, with 7 bases of the junction left unmatched. This chain's CDR3 is CATSDWLAGALDTQYF. The CDR3 bases are TGTGCCACCAGTGATTGGTTAGCGGGAGCTTTAGATACGCAGTATTTT.

CDR3 protein: CASSEYWAADLTDTQYF. CDR3 nucleotide sequence: TGTGCCAGCAGTGAATACTGGGCAGCCGACCTCACAGATACGCAGTATTTT. This sequence joins TRBV25-1 and TRBJ2-3; no reliable D call. V lost 0 bases, J lost 2 bases, and 15 bases lay in between. The CDR3 contains 17 residues. In germline, CDR1 is MGHDK, CDR2 SYGVNS.

The V and J genes are TRBV4-1 and TRBJ2-1; TRBD2 agrees at 10 bases. V was clipped by 1 base and J by 0 bases; unmatched bases: 9. From germline, CDR1 is MGHRA and CDR2 YSYEKL. CDR3 length equals 19 residues. The chain's CDR3 is CASSQGLAGAAGSYNEQFF. For the CDR3, the DNA is TGCGCCAGCAGCCAAGGGCTAGCGGGAGCTGCCGGCTCCTACAATGAGCAGTTCTTC.